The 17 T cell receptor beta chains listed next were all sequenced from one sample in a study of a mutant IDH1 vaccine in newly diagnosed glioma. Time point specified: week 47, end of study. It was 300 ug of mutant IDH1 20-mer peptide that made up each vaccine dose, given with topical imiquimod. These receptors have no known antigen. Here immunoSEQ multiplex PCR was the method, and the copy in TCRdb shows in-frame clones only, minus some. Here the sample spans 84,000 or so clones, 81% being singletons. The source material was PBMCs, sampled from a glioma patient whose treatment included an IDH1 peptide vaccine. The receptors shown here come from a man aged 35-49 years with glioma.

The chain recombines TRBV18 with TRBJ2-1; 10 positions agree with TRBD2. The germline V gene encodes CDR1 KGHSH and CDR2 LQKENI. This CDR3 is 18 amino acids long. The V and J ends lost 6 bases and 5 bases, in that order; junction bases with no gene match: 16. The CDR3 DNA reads TGTGCCAGCTCTACTAGAACCCCTAGCGGGGGTGACCACAATGAGCAGTTCTTC. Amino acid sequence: CASSTRTPSGGDHNEQFF.

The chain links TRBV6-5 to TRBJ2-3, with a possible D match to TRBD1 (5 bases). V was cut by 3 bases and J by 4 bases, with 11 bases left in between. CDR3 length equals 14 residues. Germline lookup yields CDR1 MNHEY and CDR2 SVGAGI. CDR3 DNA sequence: TGTGCCAGCAGTTATTTAAGGGGTGCAGATACGCAGTATTTT. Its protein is CASSYLRGADTQYF.

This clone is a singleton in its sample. CDR3 in DNA: TGTGCCAGCAGCCCCAGAGGAGTTGGATTCTCTGGGGCCAACGTCCTGACTTTC. It translates to CASSPRGVGFSGANVLTF. This chain joins TRBV13 and TRBJ2-6; no definite D call. The CDR3 contains 18 residues. With 5 bases removed from V and 0 bases from J, the gap between germline ends came to 17 bases. Germline V gives CDR1 PRHDT, CDR2 FYEKMQ (reference sequence).

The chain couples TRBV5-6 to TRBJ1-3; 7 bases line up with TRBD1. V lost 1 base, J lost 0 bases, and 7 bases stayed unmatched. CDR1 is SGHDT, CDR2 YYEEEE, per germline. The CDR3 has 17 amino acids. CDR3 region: CASSLTGAKLSGNTIYF. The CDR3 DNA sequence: TGTGCCAGCAGCTTGACAGGGGCCAAACTCTCTGGAAACACCATATATTTT.

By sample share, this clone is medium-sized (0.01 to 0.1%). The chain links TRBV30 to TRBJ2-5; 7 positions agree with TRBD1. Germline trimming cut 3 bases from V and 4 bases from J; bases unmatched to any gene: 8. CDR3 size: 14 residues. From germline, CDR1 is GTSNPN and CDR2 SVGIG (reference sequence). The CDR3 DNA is TGTGCCTGGAGACCAGGGGCAGGGGGAGAGACCCAGTACTTC. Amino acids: CAWRPGAGGETQYF.

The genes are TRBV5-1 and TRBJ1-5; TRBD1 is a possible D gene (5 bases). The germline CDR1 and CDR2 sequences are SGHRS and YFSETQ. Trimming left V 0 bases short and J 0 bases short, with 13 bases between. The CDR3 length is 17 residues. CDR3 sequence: CASSLGPGTYSNQPQHF. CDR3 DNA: TGCGCCAGCAGCTTGGGGCCCGGGACCTATAGCAATCAGCCCCAGCATTTT. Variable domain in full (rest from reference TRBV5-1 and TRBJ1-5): KAGVTQTPRYLIKTRGQQVTLSCSPISGHRSVSWYQQTPGQGLQFLFEYFSETQRNKGNFPGRFSGRQFSNSRSEMNVSTLELGDSALYLCASSLGPGTYSNQPQHFGDGTRLSIL.

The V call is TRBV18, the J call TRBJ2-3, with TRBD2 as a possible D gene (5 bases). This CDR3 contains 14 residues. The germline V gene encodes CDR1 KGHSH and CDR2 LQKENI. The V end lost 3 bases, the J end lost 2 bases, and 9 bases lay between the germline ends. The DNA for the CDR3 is TGTGCCAGCTCACCGTCGGGGTACACAGATACGCAGTATTTT. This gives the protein CASSPSGYTDTQYF.

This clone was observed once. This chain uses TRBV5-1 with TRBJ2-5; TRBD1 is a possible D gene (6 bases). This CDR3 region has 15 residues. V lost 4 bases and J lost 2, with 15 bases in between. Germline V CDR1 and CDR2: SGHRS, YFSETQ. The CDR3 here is CASSRWTAIQETQYF. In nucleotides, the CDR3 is TGCGCCAGCAGCAGGTGGACAGCTATTCAAGAGACCCAGTACTTC.

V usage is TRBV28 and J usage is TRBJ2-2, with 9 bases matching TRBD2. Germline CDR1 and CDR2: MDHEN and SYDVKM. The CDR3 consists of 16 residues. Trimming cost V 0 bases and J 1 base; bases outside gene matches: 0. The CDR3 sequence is CASSLWTSGNTGELFF. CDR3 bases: TGTGCCAGCAGTTTATGGACTAGCGGGAACACCGGGGAGCTGTTTTTT.

The DNA for the CDR3 is TGTGCCAGCAGCTCAGAATACGAGCAGTACTTC. Translating it yields CASSSEYEQYF. The chain is built from TRBV5-6 and TRBJ2-7; D unclear. Germline-derived CDR1 and CDR2 are SGHDT and YYEEEE. The CDR3 length is 11 residues. Deletions cut 3 bases from V and 4 bases from J, with 5 bases between.

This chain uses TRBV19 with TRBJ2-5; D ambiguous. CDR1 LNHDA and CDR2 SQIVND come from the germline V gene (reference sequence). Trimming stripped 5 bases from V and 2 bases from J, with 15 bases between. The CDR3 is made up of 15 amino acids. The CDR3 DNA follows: TGTGCCAGTAGTCCCCTGGCGGCAGCACAAGAGACCCAGTACTTC. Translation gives CASSPLAAAQETQYF.

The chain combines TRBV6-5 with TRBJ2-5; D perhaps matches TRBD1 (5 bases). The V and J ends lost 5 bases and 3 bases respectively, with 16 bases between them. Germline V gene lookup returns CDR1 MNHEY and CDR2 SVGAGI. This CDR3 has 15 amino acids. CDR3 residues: CASSPFGEGEETQYF. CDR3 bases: TGTGCCAGCAGTCCTTTTGGCGAAGGGGAAGAGACCCAGTACTTC.

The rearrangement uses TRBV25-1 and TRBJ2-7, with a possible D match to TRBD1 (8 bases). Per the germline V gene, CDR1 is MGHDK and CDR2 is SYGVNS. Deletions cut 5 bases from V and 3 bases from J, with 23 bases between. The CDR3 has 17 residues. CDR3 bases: TGTGCCAGCAGTATCACAGGGGGATGGGAGGGCCGCTACGAGCAGTACTTC. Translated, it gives CASSITGGWEGRYEQYF.

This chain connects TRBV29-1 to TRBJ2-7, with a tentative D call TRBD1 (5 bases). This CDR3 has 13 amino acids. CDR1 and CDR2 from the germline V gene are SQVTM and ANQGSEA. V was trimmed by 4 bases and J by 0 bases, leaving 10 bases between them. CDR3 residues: CSVVDTPSYEQYF. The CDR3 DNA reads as TGCAGCGTTGTGGACACGCCCTCCTACGAGCAGTACTTC.

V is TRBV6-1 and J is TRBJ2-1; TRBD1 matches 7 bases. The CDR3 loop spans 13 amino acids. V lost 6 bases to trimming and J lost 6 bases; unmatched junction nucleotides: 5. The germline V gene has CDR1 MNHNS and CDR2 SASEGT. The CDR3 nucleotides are TGTGCCAGCAGCCAGACAGGGATCAATGAGCAGTTCTTC. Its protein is CASSQTGINEQFF.

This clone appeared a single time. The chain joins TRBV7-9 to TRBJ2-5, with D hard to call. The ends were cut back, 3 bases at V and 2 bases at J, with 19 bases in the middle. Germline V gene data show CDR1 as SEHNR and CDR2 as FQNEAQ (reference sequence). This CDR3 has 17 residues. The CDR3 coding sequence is TGTGCCAGCAGCTTCGGTGAAGCCCGGCCTTCGCAAGAGACCCAGTACTTC. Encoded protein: CASSFGEARPSQETQYF.

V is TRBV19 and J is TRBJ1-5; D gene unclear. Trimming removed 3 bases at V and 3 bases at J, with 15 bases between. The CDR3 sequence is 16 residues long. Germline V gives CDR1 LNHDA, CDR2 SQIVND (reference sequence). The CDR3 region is CASSIAQPKPNQPQHF. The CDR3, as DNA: TGTGCCAGTAGTATTGCGCAGCCAAAACCCAATCAGCCCCAGCATTTT.